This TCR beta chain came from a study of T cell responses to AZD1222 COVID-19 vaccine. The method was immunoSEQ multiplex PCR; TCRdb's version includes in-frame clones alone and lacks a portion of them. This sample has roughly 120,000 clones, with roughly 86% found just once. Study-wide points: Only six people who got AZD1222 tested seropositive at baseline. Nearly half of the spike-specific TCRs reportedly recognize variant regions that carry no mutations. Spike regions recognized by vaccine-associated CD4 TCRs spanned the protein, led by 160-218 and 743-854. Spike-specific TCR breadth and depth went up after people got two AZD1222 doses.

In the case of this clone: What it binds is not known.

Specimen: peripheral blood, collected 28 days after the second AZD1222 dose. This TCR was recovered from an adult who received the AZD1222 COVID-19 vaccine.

The CDR3 DNA follows: TGTGCCAGTAGTATAGAGGGCAATACGCAGTATTTT. Amino acids: CASSIEGNTQYF. The V gene is TRBV19, the J gene TRBJ2-3; D is unclear. The CDR3 consists of 12 residues. Germline values: CDR1 LNHDA, CDR2 SQIVND (reference sequence). V was clipped by 0 bases and J by 7 bases, with 5 bases between them.